This T cell receptor (beta chain) was sequenced during a study of cytomegalovirus exposure and HLA in healthy donors (TCRdb year 2017). For the study in its entirety: An earlier analysis of roughly 500 of the donors reported 250 to 300 Gb of sequence data and 95 million to 140 million unique TCR beta sequences obtained from approximately 180 million T cells. Approximately 300 gigabases of sequencing data and tens of millions of unique TCR sequences were included in an early release covering 550 to 800 HLA-typed donors. The genetic ancestry cluster associated with self-reported Caucasian donors included 80% to 90% of the 398 genotyped donors. The study was designed to test whether signatures of past pathogen exposure could be identified by cataloging public T cell receptors. The T cell repertoires of 550 to 850 subjects were profiled by immunosequencing and related to cytomegalovirus serostatus. Along with the roughly 670-subject first cohort, a separate validation cohort of some 130 different subjects was used. To predict cytomegalovirus infection status, the study combined high-throughput TCR immunosequencing, statistical association of individual TCRs with disease status, and machine learning. A later analysis re-analyzed previously published TCR beta repertoires from 666 donors and added high-resolution HLA genotyping to study TCR occurrence patterns. Rather than drawing on any new phenotypic data, the later analysis identified candidate immune exposures from TCR beta sequences and the way those sequences occurred across donors. To decide whether each TCR beta V gene segment behaved as functional or pseudogenic, an earlier analysis of 587 of the donors relied on high-throughput TCR beta sequencing. Donor age, sex, ethnicity and CMV serostatus were compiled together with the repertoire data. In a later genetic analysis, genome-wide SNP genotypes for about three fifths of the 666 donors were used, and that subset was treated as a discovery cohort. All discovery cohort repertoires had been generated using a single sequencing platform. HLA typing covered class I and class II loci at four-digit resolution. Typing coverage varied by locus: about 620-630 donors for A, B, C, DRB1 and DQB1; about 520 for DQA1; approximately 610 for DPA1; roughly 470 for DPB1. Several DR-DQ haplotypes were treated as single units for association and clustering because of strong linkage in the cohort. Among roughly 370 genotyped donors of the cohort, an average of approximately 240,000 unique TCR beta nucleotide sequences were sequenced per donor, 15% to 20% of them non-productive.

The cohort comprised around 690 healthy bone marrow donors. All cohort members were sampled while nominally healthy, although unrecorded immune exposures were likely present. The donor tested CMV seronegative, placing the donor among the 352 seronegative members of the cohort. A peripheral blood sample was collected from each donor, and TCR beta sequencing was performed on peripheral blood mononuclear cells. Genomic DNA was extracted from the blood cell samples with the Qiagen DNeasy Blood Extraction Kit. To note about this clone: Its binding antigen is unknown. No much larger clone is present one base from it, and per-base qualities are unavailable.

Overall results and qualifications from the work: About 17 rarely observed V segments, including chromosome 9 orphons, were excluded from the earlier analysis of approximately 500 of the donors because counts were too low. It was suggested by the authors that the approach could potentially be generalized to other disease states and immunological phenotypes. According to a later genetic analysis, donors in an Asian-associated ancestry cluster had fewer N-insertions in productive TCRs than the roughly 660-donor mean. In a later analysis, several top co-occurrence clusters were reported to appear linked to parvovirus B19, influenza, CMV and Epstein-Barr virus. Correlated functional status among segregating V segments might be attributable to linkage disequilibrium, but an unknown experimental factor could not be ruled out. A later genetic analysis associated a missense DCLRE1C variant with V-gene and J-gene trimming of TCR beta chains, and an independent cohort replicated the association. In an earlier analysis of about 540 of the donors, most TCR beta V segments were observed in productive rearrangements about 90% or about 30% of the time, broadly matching IMGT annotations. The study gave a list of more than 150 TCR beta chains associated with cytomegalovirus. According to a later analysis, most CMV-associated TCR beta chains appeared to be HLA-restricted, and the HLA associations seemed to be driven largely by CMV exposure. The classifier was reported to diagnose cytomegalovirus status with high specificity and sensitivity in both the original and validation cohorts. A later analysis found that HLA-associated TCR beta chains were more clonally expanded and had lower generation probabilities than equally common non-associated chains. CMV serostatus was the only immune exposure information available for the cohort. A cluster of highly shared sequence variants was judged likely to represent a technical artifact of the sequencing pipeline. At a false discovery rate of 0.05, a later analysis linked under 20,000 TCR beta sequences to specific HLA alleles. This cohort had only TCR beta chains sequenced, and the lack of alpha or paired-chain data limited which features could be detected. When HLA alleles, especially DR and DQ, strongly co-occurred, TCR associations were difficult to assign to individual alleles. Presence/absence analyses assumed roughly uniform sequencing depth across donors, an assumption that may not hold. In vitro tests confirmed that three of the cytomegalovirus-associated TCR beta chains recognize cytomegalovirus antigens. Most TCR sequences were seen in very few donors, while some public TCRs were found in many individuals. In a later analysis, TCR association rates were found to vary across HLA loci, with the most associated TCRs seen for DRB1 alleles and the fewest for HLA-C alleles. A further reported finding was that TCR beta sequences accurately predicted the HLA-A and HLA-B alleles for most subjects in the first cohort. Because HLA typing was unavailable for some donors at each locus, only the typed subset was used in association tests.

The protocol used for the library was the immunoSEQ multiplex PCR assay. A mixture of 60 forward primers for TCR Vbeta segments and 13 reverse primers for TCR Jbeta segments was used in the multiplex PCR. The CDR3 region of rearranged TCR beta genes was amplified from genomic DNA with a multiplex PCR assay. On the Illumina HiSeq System, the amplified TCR beta libraries were sequenced as 87-base-pair reads. Per the original workflow: In a later analysis, roughly 80 million unique TCR beta chains were counted across the 690 or so repertoires, and around 11 million of these chains were shared by at least two donors. Raw reads were error-corrected and collapsed into unique sequences by a nearest-neighbor algorithm in which closely related sequences were merged to remove PCR and sequencing errors. To assign V, D and J gene segments, CDR3 sequences were aligned to IMGT reference sequences. Each retained sequence needed at least a six-nucleotide match to both a V gene segment and a J gene segment. A rearrangement was called productive if the CDR3 had no stop codons and remained in frame with V and J, and every other rearrangement was called non-productive. CDR3 was defined according to IMGT convention as the region running from the second conserved V-encoded cysteine to the conserved J-encoded phenylalanine. The earlier analysis of some 580 of the donors excluded any sequence lacking an unambiguous match to a single V gene segment. An earlier analysis of just under 600 of the donors called V segments functional above 56.7% productive rearrangements and segregating when the between-donor standard deviation exceeded 5%. To diagnose cytomegalovirus status from the catalog of TCR beta chain sequences, a statistical classification framework was built. In a later analysis, V and J genes were assigned by comparing TCR nucleotide sequences against IMGT/GENE-DB human TR gene sequences. The TCRdist pipeline was used in a later analysis to assign CDR3 sequences and most-parsimonious VDJ recombination scenarios. A later analysis defined each TCR beta chain by its CDR3 amino acid sequence plus V-gene family, and excluded reads lacking a unique V-gene family. To address suspected cross-contamination and a sequencing artifact, a later analysis removed under 600 highly shared, low-generation-probability nucleotide sequences. In a later analysis, a clonal expansion index for each public chain was calculated from normalized within-repertoire ranks of inferred template counts. Generation probabilities in a later analysis came from a VDJ recombination model fitted to out-of-frame rearrangements, and those results were checked against IGoR. Hypergeometric tests were used in a later analysis to score TCR-TCR, TCR-HLA and TCR-CMV co-occurrence, with a repertoire-size bias correction applied to the TCR pairs. False discovery rates were estimated in a later analysis by permuting HLA or CMV assignments 20 times. A later analysis grouped co-occurring TCRs with DBSCAN, adding TCRdist sequence similarity when clustering within HLA-allele-positive subsets. Repertoires with fewer than 30,000 or more than 120,000 public chains, plus five repertoires with anomalous nucleotide sharing, were excluded from co-occurrence clustering. Here the immuneACCESS table is served through TCRdb, limited to in-frame sequences with V and J called. Missing clones are a known gap in these copies; in checked studies unresolved V genes cover under half, and the rest lacks a known reason. Clonal size and the V and J genes are those of that table, whereas D and trimming came from the DNA. The sample table lists 200,000 or so clones, 82% of them with a count of one. Of the sample, 0.075% to 0.1% is held by the ten largest clones.

The material sequenced was PBMCs. This TCR derives from a boy younger than 10 in good health and CMV-seronegative.

CDR3 region: CASSFGQNYGYTF. The DNA sequence is as follows: TGTGCCAGCAGTTTCGGACAGAACTATGGCTACACCTTC. The chain is encoded by TRBV6-5 joined to TRBJ1-2; a tentative D call is TRBD1 (6 bases match). The CDR3 runs 13 residues from the cysteine to the phenylalanine. Just CDR3 DNA is preserved here, 39 bases in frame from base 1. Taken from the germline V gene, the CDR1 and CDR2 loops are MNHEY and SVGAGI. V sheds 4 bases and J sheds 2 bases, leaving 8 bases between their ends.